Listed below are T cell receptor beta chains from one sample, sequenced in a study of T cells in Graves' hyperthyroidism and ophthalmopathy. Each CDR3 protein gets one entry after TCRdb re-called the multiplex PCR reads with MiXCR. The sample holds roughly 500,000 distinct CDR3 sequences, around 16% seen once. Sequenced sample: blood. The origin of the receptors is a woman aged 25-40 years with Graves' ophthalmopathy. Each CDR3 is given with its conserved first and last residue. Each record gives: CDR3 protein, CDR3 DNA, D gene, V gene, clone size, J gene, CDR3 length. A D gene is named only where the DNA matches it firmly. The size field is filled for only some rows; it gives once, few, many or a size class.

CDR3aa: CASSLELAINEQFF; CDR3nt: TGTGCCAGCAGCTTAGAGCTAGCCATAAATGAGCAGTTCTTC; d_gene: NA; v_gene: TRBV11-1; abundance: many; j_gene: TRBJ2-1; len: 14
CDR3aa: CAISRGLAGVGDTQYF; CDR3nt: TGTGCCATCAGCCGCGGACTAGCGGGAGTTGGGGATACGCAGTATTTT; d_gene: TRBD2; v_gene: TRBV10-3; abundance: many; j_gene: TRBJ2-3; len: 16
CDR3aa: CSGERPADGTDTQYF; CDR3nt: TGCAGTGGGGAGAGGCCTGCGGATGGCACAGATACGCAGTATTTT; d_gene: NA; v_gene: TRBV20-1; abundance: many; j_gene: TRBJ2-3; len: 15
CDR3aa: CASSRQGAHEQYF; CDR3nt: TGTGCTAGCTCGAGGCAGGGGGCTCACGAGCAGTACTTC; d_gene: TRBD1; v_gene: TRBV7-7; abundance: NA; j_gene: TRBJ2-7; len: 13
CDR3aa: CASSYSAGTGEAFF; CDR3nt: TGTGCCAGCAGTTACTCCGCGGGGACGGGTGAAGCTTTCTTT; d_gene: NA; v_gene: TRBV6-2/TRBV6-3; abundance: many; j_gene: TRBJ1-1; len: 14
CDR3aa: CASSQEGQAGGELFF; CDR3nt: TGCGCCAGCAGCCAAGAAGGCCAAGCCGGCGGGGAGCTGTTTTTT; d_gene: NA; v_gene: TRBV4-1; abundance: many; j_gene: TRBJ2-2; len: 15
CDR3aa: CASSSGTAIEQYF; CDR3nt: TGTGCCAGCAGCTCCGGGACAGCTATCGAGCAGTACTTC; d_gene: TRBD1; v_gene: TRBV7-2; abundance: many; j_gene: TRBJ2-7; len: 13
CDR3aa: CASSPFLDTYNEQFF; CDR3nt: TGTGCCAGCAGTCCCTTCCTGGACACCTACAATGAGCAGTTCTTC; d_gene: NA; v_gene: TRBV11-2; abundance: NA; j_gene: TRBJ2-1; len: 15
CDR3aa: CASSPNHAGGGEQYF; CDR3nt: TGTGCCAGCAGTCCGAATCACGCGGGAGGGGGGGAGCAGTACTTC; d_gene: TRBD2; v_gene: TRBV28; abundance: many; j_gene: TRBJ2-7; len: 15
CDR3aa: CASSSLTSGIQETQYF; CDR3nt: TGTGCCAGCAGCTCCCTGACTAGCGGGATCCAAGAGACCCAGTACTTC; d_gene: TRBD2; v_gene: TRBV7-8; abundance: many; j_gene: TRBJ2-5; len: 16
CDR3aa: CASSVDGSKDQPQHF; CDR3nt: TGTGCCAGCAGCGTAGATGGTTCCAAAGATCAGCCCCAGCATTTT; d_gene: NA; v_gene: TRBV9; abundance: NA; j_gene: TRBJ1-5; len: 15
CDR3aa: CSATLAGAGTDTQYF; CDR3nt: TGCAGTGCTACCTTAGCGGGAGCAGGCACAGATACGCAGTATTTT; d_gene: TRBD2; v_gene: TRBV20-1; abundance: many; j_gene: TRBJ2-3; len: 15
CDR3aa: CASSLVGRGDGAFF; CDR3nt: TGTGCCAGCAGCTTAGTAGGGAGGGGAGATGGAGCTTTCTTT; d_gene: NA; v_gene: TRBV11-2; abundance: NA; j_gene: TRBJ1-1; len: 14
CDR3aa: CATSRTTISEQFF; CDR3nt: TGTGCCACCAGCAGGACGACAATTAGTGAGCAGTTCTTC; d_gene: NA; v_gene: TRBV15; abundance: many; j_gene: TRBJ2-1; len: 13
CDR3aa: CASSSGGPVETQYF; CDR3nt: TGTGCCAGCAGTTCGGGAGGCCCAGTAGAGACCCAGTACTTC; d_gene: TRBD2; v_gene: TRBV28; abundance: NA; j_gene: TRBJ2-5; len: 14
CDR3aa: CASSLFVSVETQYF; CDR3nt: TGTGCCAGCAGCTTATTTGTTAGCGTAGAGACCCAGTACTTC; d_gene: NA; v_gene: TRBV7-6; abundance: few; j_gene: TRBJ2-5; len: 14
CDR3aa: CASSQDSPSNQPQHF; CDR3nt: TGTGCCAGCAGCCAGGACAGTCCTAGCAATCAGCCCCAGCATTTT; d_gene: NA; v_gene: TRBV4-2; abundance: many; j_gene: TRBJ1-5; len: 15
CDR3aa: CASSLRQGLGELFF; CDR3nt: TGTGCCAGCAGTCTCAGACAGGGGTTAGGCGAGCTGTTTTTT; d_gene: TRBD1; v_gene: TRBV12-3/TRBV12-4; abundance: few; j_gene: TRBJ2-2; len: 14
CDR3aa: CASSMERARYNEQFF; CDR3nt: TGTGCCAGTAGTATGGAACGTGCGCGATACAATGAGCAGTTCTTC; d_gene: NA; v_gene: TRBV19; abundance: NA; j_gene: TRBJ2-1; len: 15
CDR3aa: CASSRGGGSNQPQHF; CDR3nt: TGTGCCAGTAGCAGAGGGGGCGGTAGCAATCAGCCCCAGCATTTT; d_gene: TRBD1; v_gene: TRBV19; abundance: NA; j_gene: TRBJ1-5; len: 15
CDR3aa: CASSGPGTVQETQYF; CDR3nt: TGTGCCAGCAGCGGACCCGGGACTGTCCAAGAGACCCAGTACTTC; d_gene: NA; v_gene: TRBV12-3/TRBV12-4; abundance: NA; j_gene: TRBJ2-5; len: 15
CDR3aa: CASSVIPGLGETQYF; CDR3nt: TGTGCCAGCAGTGTGATCCCGGGATTAGGAGAGACCCAGTACTTC; d_gene: NA; v_gene: TRBV6-1; abundance: many; j_gene: TRBJ2-5; len: 15
CDR3aa: CAIRTDSPGDYGYTF; CDR3nt: TGTGCCATCAGGACGGACAGCCCTGGGGACTATGGCTACACCTTC; d_gene: NA; v_gene: TRBV10-3; abundance: many; j_gene: TRBJ1-2; len: 15
CDR3aa: CASSATGFEQYF; CDR3nt: TGTGCCAGCAGCGCCACGGGATTCGAGCAGTACTTC; d_gene: NA; v_gene: TRBV7-2; abundance: many; j_gene: TRBJ2-7; len: 12
CDR3aa: CASSLGRTSPVGYF; CDR3nt: TGTGCCAGCAGCTTAGGCCGGACTTCCCCAGTGGGGTACTTC; d_gene: NA; v_gene: TRBV7-8; abundance: many; j_gene: TRBJ2-5; len: 14
CDR3aa: CASSQDSSGNTIYF; CDR3nt: TGTGCCAGCAGCCAAGACAGCTCTGGAAACACCATATATTTT; d_gene: NA; v_gene: TRBV7-9; abundance: few; j_gene: TRBJ1-3; len: 14
CDR3aa: CASSPIRPGLAGEINEQFF; CDR3nt: TGTGCCAGCAGTCCCATAAGGCCGGGACTAGCGGGGGAAATAAATGAGCAGTTCTTC; d_gene: TRBD2; v_gene: TRBV6-1; abundance: NA; j_gene: TRBJ2-1; len: 19
CDR3aa: CASSTFMNTEAFF; CDR3nt: TGTGCCAGCAGTACATTCATGAACACTGAAGCTTTCTTT; d_gene: NA; v_gene: TRBV6-4; abundance: NA; j_gene: TRBJ1-1; len: 13
CDR3aa: CASSYYHRGRDAETQYF; CDR3nt: TGTGCCAGCAGTTACTATCACAGGGGGCGGGATGCAGAGACCCAGTACTTC; d_gene: TRBD1; v_gene: TRBV6-5; abundance: NA; j_gene: TRBJ2-5; len: 17
CDR3aa: CASSFDTGVGAFF; CDR3nt: TGTGCCAGCAGCTTTGATACGGGGGTTGGAGCTTTCTTT; d_gene: NA; v_gene: TRBV5-6; abundance: few; j_gene: TRBJ1-1; len: 13
CDR3aa: CASSFVGEPPGYTF; CDR3nt: TGTGCCAGCAGTTTTGTGGGGGAACCTCCTGGCTACACCTTC; d_gene: NA; v_gene: TRBV12-3/TRBV12-4; abundance: NA; j_gene: TRBJ1-2; len: 14
CDR3aa: CASSRPLALTEQFF; CDR3nt: TGCGCCAGCAGCCGACCCCTCGCCCTTACTGAGCAGTTCTTC; d_gene: NA; v_gene: TRBV5-1; abundance: many; j_gene: TRBJ2-1; len: 14
CDR3aa: CASSNQGETQYF; CDR3nt: TGTGCCAGCTCAAACCAGGGGGAGACCCAGTACTTC; d_gene: NA; v_gene: TRBV18; abundance: many; j_gene: TRBJ2-5; len: 12
CDR3aa: CASRPRAESTDTQYF; CDR3nt: TGTGCCAGCAGGCCTAGAGCGGAGAGCACAGATACGCAGTATTTT; d_gene: NA; v_gene: TRBV6-1; abundance: few; j_gene: TRBJ2-3; len: 15
CDR3aa: CASSYRQENTEAFF; CDR3nt: TGTGCCAGCAGCTATCGCCAGGAGAACACTGAAGCTTTCTTT; d_gene: NA; v_gene: TRBV7-2; abundance: many; j_gene: TRBJ1-1; len: 14
CDR3aa: CSVEDLGPTQAGETQYF; CDR3nt: TGCAGCGTTGAAGATCTCGGACCGACTCAGGCGGGGGAGACCCAGTACTTC; d_gene: NA; v_gene: TRBV29-1; abundance: NA; j_gene: TRBJ2-5; len: 17
CDR3aa: CASSLALAGGPGGEQYF; CDR3nt: TGTGCCAGCAGCTTAGCTCTAGCGGGAGGGCCAGGGGGCGAGCAGTACTTC; d_gene: TRBD2; v_gene: TRBV7-9; abundance: NA; j_gene: TRBJ2-7; len: 17
CDR3aa: CASSRLAGARDTQYF; CDR3nt: TGTGCCAGCAGCCGACTAGCGGGAGCCCGGGATACGCAGTATTTT; d_gene: TRBD2; v_gene: TRBV7-2; abundance: NA; j_gene: TRBJ2-3; len: 15
CDR3aa: CSEAGTSSRQFF; CDR3nt: TGCAGTGAGGCAGGGACTAGCTCTCGGCAGTTCTTC; d_gene: TRBD2; v_gene: TRBV20-1; abundance: many; j_gene: TRBJ2-1; len: 12
CDR3aa: CASSPYETTEAFF; CDR3nt: TGTGCCAGCAGCCCTTATGAGACGACTGAAGCTTTCTTT; d_gene: NA; v_gene: TRBV5-8; abundance: NA; j_gene: TRBJ1-1; len: 13
CDR3aa: CSAGQGYGETQYF; CDR3nt: TGCAGTGCTGGACAGGGGTACGGGGAGACCCAGTACTTC; d_gene: TRBD1; v_gene: TRBV20-1; abundance: NA; j_gene: TRBJ2-5; len: 13
CDR3aa: CASSVDGRSYEQYF; CDR3nt: TGTGCCAGCAGCGTAGATGGGAGGTCCTACGAGCAGTACTTC; d_gene: NA; v_gene: TRBV9; abundance: NA; j_gene: TRBJ2-7; len: 14
CDR3aa: CSARDSRDRFFSTDTQYF; CDR3nt: TGCAGTGCTAGAGATTCTAGGGACAGGTTCTTTTCCACAGATACGCAGTATTTT; d_gene: TRBD1; v_gene: TRBV20-1; abundance: many; j_gene: TRBJ2-3; len: 18
CDR3aa: CASSLTFLGNSQYF; CDR3nt: TGTGCCAGCAGCTTAACTTTCCTCGGGAATTCGCAGTATTTT; d_gene: NA; v_gene: TRBV7-9; abundance: NA; j_gene: TRBJ2-3; len: 14
CDR3aa: CASSLRGLSNQPQHF; CDR3nt: TGCGCCAGCAGCTTGCGGGGCCTTAGCAATCAGCCCCAGCATTTT; d_gene: NA; v_gene: TRBV4-3; abundance: NA; j_gene: TRBJ1-5; len: 15
CDR3aa: CASSFSAAQETQYF; CDR3nt: TGTGCCAGCAGCTTCAGCGCGGCCCAAGAGACCCAGTACTTC; d_gene: NA; v_gene: TRBV28; abundance: many; j_gene: TRBJ2-5; len: 14
CDR3aa: CASRKMREDVSQPQHF; CDR3nt: TGTGCCAGCCGTAAAATGCGGGAGGACGTTTCTCAGCCCCAGCATTTT; d_gene: NA; v_gene: TRBV28; abundance: many; j_gene: TRBJ1-5; len: 16
CDR3aa: CSANKGITEAFF; CDR3nt: TGCAGTGCTAATAAGGGGATCACTGAAGCTTTCTTT; d_gene: NA; v_gene: TRBV20-1; abundance: NA; j_gene: TRBJ1-1; len: 12